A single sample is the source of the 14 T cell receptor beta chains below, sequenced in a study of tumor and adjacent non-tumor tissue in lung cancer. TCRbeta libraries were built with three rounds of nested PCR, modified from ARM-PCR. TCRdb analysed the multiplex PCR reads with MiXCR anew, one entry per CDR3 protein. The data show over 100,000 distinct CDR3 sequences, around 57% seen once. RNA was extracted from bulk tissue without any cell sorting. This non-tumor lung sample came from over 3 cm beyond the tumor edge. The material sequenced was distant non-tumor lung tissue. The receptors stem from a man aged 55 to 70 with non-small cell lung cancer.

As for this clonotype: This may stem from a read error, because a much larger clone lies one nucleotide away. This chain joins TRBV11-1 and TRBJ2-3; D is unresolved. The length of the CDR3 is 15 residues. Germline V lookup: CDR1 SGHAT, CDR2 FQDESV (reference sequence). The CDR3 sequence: CTSSFANSLTDTQYF. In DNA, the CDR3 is TGTACCAGCAGCTTCGCAAACTCCCTCACAGATACGCAGTATTTT.

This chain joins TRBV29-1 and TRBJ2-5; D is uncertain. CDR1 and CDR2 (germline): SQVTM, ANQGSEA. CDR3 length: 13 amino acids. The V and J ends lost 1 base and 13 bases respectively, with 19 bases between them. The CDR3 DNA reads TGCAGCGTTGAAGTAGCAGTAGGAGATACTCGGTACTTC. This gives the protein CSVEVAVGDTRYF.

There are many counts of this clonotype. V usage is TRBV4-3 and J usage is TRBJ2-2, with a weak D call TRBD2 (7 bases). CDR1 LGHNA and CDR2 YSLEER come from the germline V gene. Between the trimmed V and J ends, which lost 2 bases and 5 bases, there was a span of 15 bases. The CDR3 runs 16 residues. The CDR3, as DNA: TGCGCCAGCAGCCAAAACGGGGGGCGGCAAACCGGGGAGCTGTTTTTT. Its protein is CASSQNGGRQTGELFF.

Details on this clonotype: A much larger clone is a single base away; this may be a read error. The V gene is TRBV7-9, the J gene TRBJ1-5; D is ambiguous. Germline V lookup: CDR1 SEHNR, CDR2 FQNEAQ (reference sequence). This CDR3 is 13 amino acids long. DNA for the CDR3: TGTGTCAGCAGCTCTAATACCAATCAGCCCCAGCATTTT. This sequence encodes CVSSSNTNQPQHF.

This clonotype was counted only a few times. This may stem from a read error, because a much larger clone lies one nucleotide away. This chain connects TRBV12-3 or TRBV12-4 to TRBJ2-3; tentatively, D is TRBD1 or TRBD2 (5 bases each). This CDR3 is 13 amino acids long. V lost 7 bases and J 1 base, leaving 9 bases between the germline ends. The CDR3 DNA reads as TGTGCCAGCAAGAAGGGACGCACAGATACGCAGTATTTT. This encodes CASKKGRTDTQYF.

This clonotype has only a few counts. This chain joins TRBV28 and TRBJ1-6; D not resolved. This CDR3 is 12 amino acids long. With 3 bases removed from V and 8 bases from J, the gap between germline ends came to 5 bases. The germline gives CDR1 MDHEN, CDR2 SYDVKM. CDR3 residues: CASSFSDSPLHF. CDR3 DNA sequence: TGTGCCAGCAGTTTTTCCGATTCACCCCTCCACTTT. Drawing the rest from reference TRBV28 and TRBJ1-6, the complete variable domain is DVKVTQSSRYLVKRTGEKVFLECVQDMDHENMFWYRQDPGLGLRLIYFSYDVKMKEKGDIPEGYSVSREKKERFSLILESASTNQTSMYLCASSFSDSPLHFGNGTRLTVT.

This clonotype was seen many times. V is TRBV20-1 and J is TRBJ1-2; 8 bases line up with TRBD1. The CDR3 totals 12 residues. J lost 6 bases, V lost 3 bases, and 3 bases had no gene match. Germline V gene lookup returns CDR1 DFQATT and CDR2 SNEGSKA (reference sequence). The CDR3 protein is CSASPGGNGYTF. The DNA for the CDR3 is TGCAGTGCTAGTCCAGGGGGCAATGGCTACACCTTC.

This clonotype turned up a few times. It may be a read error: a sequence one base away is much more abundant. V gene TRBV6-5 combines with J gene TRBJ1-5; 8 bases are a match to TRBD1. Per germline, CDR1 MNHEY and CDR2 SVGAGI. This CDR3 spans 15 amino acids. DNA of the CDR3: TGTGCCAGCAGTCCACAGGGGGGTAGCAATCAGCCCCAGCGTTTT. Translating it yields CASSPQGGSNQPQRF.

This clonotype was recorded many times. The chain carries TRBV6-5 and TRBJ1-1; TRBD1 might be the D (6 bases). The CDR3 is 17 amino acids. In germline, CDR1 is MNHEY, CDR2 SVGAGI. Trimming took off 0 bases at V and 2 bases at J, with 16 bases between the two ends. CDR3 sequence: CASSYSRGGASNTEAFF. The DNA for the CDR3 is TGTGCCAGCAGTTACTCCAGGGGAGGGGCGAGTAACACTGAAGCTTTCTTT.

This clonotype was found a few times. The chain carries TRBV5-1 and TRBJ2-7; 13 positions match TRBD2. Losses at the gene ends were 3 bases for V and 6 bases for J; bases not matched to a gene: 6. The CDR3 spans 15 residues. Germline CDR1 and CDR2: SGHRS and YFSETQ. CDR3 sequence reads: CASSYGLAGDREQYF. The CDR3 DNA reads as TGCGCCAGCAGCTACGGACTAGCGGGAGATCGCGAGCAGTACTTC.

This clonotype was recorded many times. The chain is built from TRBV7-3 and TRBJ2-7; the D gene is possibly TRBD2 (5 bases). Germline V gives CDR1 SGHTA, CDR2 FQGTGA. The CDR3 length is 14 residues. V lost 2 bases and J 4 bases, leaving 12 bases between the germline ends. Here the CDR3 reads CASSLGGRGYEQYF. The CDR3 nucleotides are TGTGCCAGCAGCTTAGGAGGTCGCGGATACGAGCAGTACTTC.

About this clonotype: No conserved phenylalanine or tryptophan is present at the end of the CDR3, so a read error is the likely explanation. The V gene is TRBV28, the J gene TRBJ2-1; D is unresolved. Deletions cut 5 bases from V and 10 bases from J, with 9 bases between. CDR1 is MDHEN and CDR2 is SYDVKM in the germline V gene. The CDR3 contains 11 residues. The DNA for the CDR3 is TGTGCCAGCAGTGAAGTGCGGGAGCAGTTCATC. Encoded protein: CASSEVREQFI.

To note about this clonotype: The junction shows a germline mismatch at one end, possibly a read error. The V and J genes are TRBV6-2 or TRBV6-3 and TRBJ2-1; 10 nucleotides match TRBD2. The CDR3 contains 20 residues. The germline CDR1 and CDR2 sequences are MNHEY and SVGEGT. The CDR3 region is CASSGRGVSGRLGGYNERFF. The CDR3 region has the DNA TGTGCCAGCAGTGGGCGTGGGGTTAGCGGGAGGCTCGGGGGATACAATGAGCGGTTCTTC.

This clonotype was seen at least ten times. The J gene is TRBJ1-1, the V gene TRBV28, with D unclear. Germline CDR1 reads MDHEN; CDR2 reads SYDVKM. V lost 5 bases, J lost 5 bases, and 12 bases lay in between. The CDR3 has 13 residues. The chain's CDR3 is CASSARPWTEAFF. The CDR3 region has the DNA TGTGCCAGCAGTGCCCGACCGTGGACTGAAGCTTTCTTT.